The rows below give T cell receptor beta chains drawn from one sample of a study of technical replicates of blood from four donors. Profiling relied on immunoSEQ multiplex PCR, and the TCRdb table lists in-frame clones only, not all of them. The table includes about 83,000 clones, roughly 94% detected once. The sample consisted of T cells isolated from PBMCs. Receptors were obtained from a human donor in good health. Both conserved end residues are part of each CDR3. A D gene is named only where the DNA matches it firmly. Size is stated for part of the rows, as once, few or many counts, or as a class when the clone is expanded.

j_gene: TRBJ2-5; d_gene: TRBD1; abundance: few; v_gene: TRBV7-9; len: 17; CDR3nt: TGTGCCAGCAGCTTGGCCACAGGGGGAAGGCACCAAGAGACCCAGTACTTC; CDR3aa: CASSLATGGRHQETQYF
j_gene: TRBJ2-2; d_gene: -; abundance: -; v_gene: TRBV2; len: 12; CDR3nt: TGTGCCTTTTTGGGGGCCACCGGGGAGCTGTTTTTT; CDR3aa: CAFLGATGELFF
j_gene: TRBJ1-2; d_gene: -; abundance: -; v_gene: TRBV5-4; len: 14; CDR3nt: TGTGCCAGCAGCTTGGGGGAGGATCAGGATGGCTACACCTTC; CDR3aa: CASSLGEDQDGYTF
j_gene: TRBJ2-1; d_gene: -; abundance: -; v_gene: TRBV5-1; len: 20; CDR3nt: TGCGCCAGCAGCCCGAGACCGGGGGACTCTATTTTGAGCTCCTACAATGAGCAGTTCTTC; CDR3aa: CASSPRPGDSILSSYNEQFF
j_gene: TRBJ2-5; d_gene: -; abundance: once; v_gene: TRBV7-9; len: 12; CDR3nt: TGTGCCAGCACCTGGGGCCCAGAGACCCAGTACTTC; CDR3aa: CASTWGPETQYF
j_gene: TRBJ2-7; d_gene: TRBD2; abundance: -; v_gene: TRBV19; len: 13; CDR3nt: TGTGCCAGTAGTGAAGCGGGAGGATACGAGCAGTACTTC; CDR3aa: CASSEAGGYEQYF
j_gene: TRBJ2-7; d_gene: TRBD2; abundance: -; v_gene: TRBV27; len: 14; CDR3nt: TGTGCCAGCAGTATTCGGGGGGGCTCCTACGAGCAGTACTTC; CDR3aa: CASSIRGGSYEQYF
j_gene: TRBJ1-5; d_gene: -; abundance: -; v_gene: TRBV27; len: 15; CDR3nt: TGTGCCAGCAGTTTGACGCAGGGTCCCAATCAGCCCCAGCATTTT; CDR3aa: CASSLTQGPNQPQHF
j_gene: TRBJ1-1; d_gene: -; abundance: -; v_gene: TRBV2; len: 14; CDR3nt: TGTGCCAGCAGTCCCCTTGAGGTTTTTGCTGAAGCTTTCTTT; CDR3aa: CASSPLEVFAEAFF
j_gene: TRBJ1-1; d_gene: -; abundance: -; v_gene: TRBV14; len: 14; CDR3nt: TGTGCCAGCAGCCATTTCAGGGTGAACACTGAAGCTTTCTTT; CDR3aa: CASSHFRVNTEAFF
j_gene: TRBJ2-7; d_gene: TRBD1; abundance: -; v_gene: TRBV6-5; len: 15; CDR3nt: TGTGCCAGCAGTTTAGTCGGGACAGGGAGGTACGAGCAGTACTTC; CDR3aa: CASSLVGTGRYEQYF
j_gene: TRBJ2-7; d_gene: TRBD1; abundance: once; v_gene: TRBV5-5; len: 12; CDR3nt: TGTGCCAGCAGCACGACAGGGTACGAGCAGTACTTC; CDR3aa: CASSTTGYEQYF
j_gene: TRBJ2-3; d_gene: -; abundance: -; v_gene: TRBV5-6; len: 14; CDR3nt: TGTGCCAGCACCAACTGGAGAAGAACAGATACGCAGTATTTT; CDR3aa: CASTNWRRTDTQYF
j_gene: TRBJ2-2; d_gene: -; abundance: -; v_gene: TRBV21-1; len: 17; CDR3nt: TGTGCCAGCAGCAAATTTGGATTCAAAAACGGGAACGGGGAGCTGTTTTTT; CDR3aa: CASSKFGFKNGNGELFF
j_gene: TRBJ1-1; d_gene: TRBD1; abundance: -; v_gene: TRBV5-1; len: 16; CDR3nt: TGCGCCAGCAGCCAAGCCCGTACAGGGGGCAACACTGAAGCTTTCTTT; CDR3aa: CASSQARTGGNTEAFF